A selection of T cell receptor beta chains follows, all from one sample in a study of blood T cell repertoires in COVID-19. Repertoires were generated with immunoSEQ multiplex PCR, while TCRdb's copy carries only in-frame clones and drops some. This table holds approximately 250,000 clones, 84% found once. Sequencing input: peripheral blood. All receptors come from a man aged 40-50 years who had recovered from COVID-19. Each CDR3 is given with its conserved first and last residue. The D gene is left open where the match is weak. Rows may omit the clone size; those that give it use once, few, many or a size class.

clone_size j_call v_call d_call cdr3_nt cdr3_aa
once TRBJ2-3 TRBV5-1 - TGCGCCAGCAGCTTACCAACTAGCACAGATACGCAGTATTTT CASSLPTSTDTQYF
- TRBJ2-7 TRBV6-2/TRBV6-3 TRBD1 TGTGCCAGCAGTTACTCCAAACAAATTCCCGGACAGGCTGGGGAGCAGTACTTC CASSYSKQIPGQAGEQYF
- TRBJ2-3 TRBV7-2 - TGTGCCACCGGAAGGCGGGGCACAGATACGCAGTATTTT CATGRRGTDTQYF
few TRBJ1-3 TRBV7-9 - TGTGCCAGCAGCTTAGGAGTGTCTGGAAACACCATATATTTT CASSLGVSGNTIYF
- TRBJ2-1 TRBV27 - TGTGCCAGCAGTTTACAGGGAAAGGTTGAGCAGTTCTTC CASSLQGKVEQFF
- TRBJ1-1 TRBV7-9 - TGTGCCAGCAGCTCGTACAGGGCCGTGAACACTGAAGCTTTCTTT CASSSYRAVNTEAFF
- TRBJ1-2 TRBV6-6 - TGTGCCAGCAGTTACTCGTACGGTTCTGGGGGCAATGGCTACACCTTC CASSYSYGSGGNGYTF
- TRBJ1-1 TRBV5-1 - TGCGCCAGCAGCTTGGCCCCCGCAGGGGTGAACACTGAAGCTTTCTTT CASSLAPAGVNTEAFF
once TRBJ2-2 TRBV9 TRBD1 TGTGCCAGCAGCCCGAGACAGGGCGGTACCGGGGAGCTGTTTTTT CASSPRQGGTGELFF
- TRBJ2-7 TRBV29-1 - TGCAGCGTTGAGGGCAGGAACTACGAGCAGTACTTC CSVEGRNYEQYF
- TRBJ2-3 TRBV30 - TGTGCCTGGAGTGCCCCAGCGTCTAGCACAGATACGCAGTATTTT CAWSAPASSTDTQYF
- TRBJ2-1 TRBV19 TRBD2 TGTGCCAGTAGTGCCTTACGAGCATCTAGCGGGAGAGTTGGCAATGAGCAGTTCTTC CASSALRASSGRVGNEQFF
- TRBJ1-3 TRBV12-5 - TGTGCTAGTGGTTTGGTACGTCTTCAGTCTAGCTCTGGAAACACCATATATTTT CASGLVRLQSSSGNTIYF
- TRBJ2-3 TRBV11-2 - TGTGCCAGCAGCTTAGCCGGGGGAGGAGATACGCAGTATTTT CASSLAGGGDTQYF
- TRBJ2-3 TRBV5-1 - TGCGCCAGCAGCAACCTAGCTGCTAGCACAGATACGCAGTATTTT CASSNLAASTDTQYF
- TRBJ2-5 TRBV2 TRBD2 TGTGCCAGCAGTGAAGTACGGGGGGGCGAGACCCAGTACTTC CASSEVRGGETQYF
- TRBJ2-3 TRBV9 TRBD2 TGTGCCAGCAGCGTAGAGGCTAGCGGGACTTACACAGATACGCAGTATTTT CASSVEASGTYTDTQYF
- TRBJ2-2 TRBV30 - TGTGCCTGGAGTACCACTCATCCCGCCGGGGAGCTGTTTTTT CAWSTTHPAGELFF
- TRBJ2-7 TRBV7-2 - TGTGCCAGCAGCCCAGGCCCCACAGCCGAGCAGTACTTC CASSPGPTAEQYF
- TRBJ2-3 TRBV7-6 TRBD2 TGTGCCAGCAGCTCCTCGGGGACTAGCCTCACAGATACGCAGTATTTT CASSSSGTSLTDTQYF
- TRBJ2-3 TRBV10-3 TRBD2 TGTGCCATCAGTGAGTCGGGACTAGCGGGAGTTGGGACAGATACGCAGTATTTT CAISESGLAGVGTDTQYF
- TRBJ1-2 TRBV9 TRBD1 TGTGCCAGCAGCGGGACAGGGGGTGTTGGTGGCTACACCTTC CASSGTGGVGGYTF
- TRBJ2-5 TRBV30 TRBD2 TGTGCCTGGAGTTTAGGGTCGGGGGGGACCCAGTACTTC CAWSLGSGGTQYF
once TRBJ2-5 TRBV30 TRBD2 TGTGCCTGGATCCGGGAGGCGGGAGGGGGCCAAGAGACCCAGTACTTC CAWIREAGGGQETQYF
- TRBJ2-3 TRBV27 TRBD1 TGTGCCAGCAGTAACCGGGACAGTACAGATACGCAGTATTTT CASSNRDSTDTQYF
- TRBJ1-4 TRBV6-5 - TGTGCCAGCAGTTACGGCGCGGGGGAAGGGGAAAAACTGTTTTTT CASSYGAGEGEKLFF
few TRBJ1-2 TRBV6-5 - TGTGCCAGCAGTTACTTTATCGGGGATCTGGAGGGCTACACCTTC CASSYFIGDLEGYTF
- TRBJ1-1 TRBV7-2 - TGTGCCAGCAGCTTCCCTCGGTTGACTGAAGCTTTCTTT CASSFPRLTEAFF
few TRBJ1-1 TRBV7-2 TRBD1 TGTGCCAGCAGGCCAGGGGGTCCCCCCTCTGAAGCTTTCTTT CASRPGGPPSEAFF
- TRBJ2-1 TRBV7-6 TRBD2 TGTGCCAGCAGCTTATCTTGGGTAGGGAGGGGCAATGAGCAGTTCTTC CASSLSWVGRGNEQFF
- TRBJ1-2 TRBV19 TRBD1 TGTGCCAGTAGCAGAGACAGGGGTTATGGCTACACCTTC CASSRDRGYGYTF
- TRBJ2-5 TRBV7-2 TRBD2 TGTGCCAGCAGCCCGTTAGCGGGAGCGGCTTTAGAGACCCAGTACTTC CASSPLAGAALETQYF
medium-sized TRBJ2-7 TRBV4-3 TRBD1 TGCGCCAGCAGCCAAGGTCGGTGGACAGGGATATCCTACGAGCAGTACTTC CASSQGRWTGISYEQYF
few TRBJ2-7 TRBV7-6 TRBD2 TGTGCCAGCAGCCAAGGAGTGGGACTAGCGGGGGAAGAGCAGTACTTC CASSQGVGLAGEEQYF
- TRBJ2-1 TRBV5-1 TRBD1 TGCGCCAGCAGCTTCTTGGGTGCGGGGACAGGGGACAATGAGCAGTTCTTC CASSFLGAGTGDNEQFF
- TRBJ1-2 TRBV28 TRBD1 TGTGCCAGCAGGGAGCCCACAGGGGGGGGTAACTATGGCTACACCTTC CASREPTGGGNYGYTF
- TRBJ2-3 TRBV10-3 TRBD2 TGTGCCACCGCCTATACTAGCGGGGACACAGATACGCAGTATTTT CATAYTSGDTDTQYF
- TRBJ2-3 TRBV20-1 - TGCAGTGCTAGTTCTCATACGCAGTATTTT CSASSHTQYF
- TRBJ2-7 TRBV6-6 TRBD2 TGTGCCAGCAGCCGCAAAGCGGGAGAGTCCCACGAGCAGTACTTC CASSRKAGESHEQYF
- TRBJ2-5 TRBV7-2 TRBD1 TGTGCCAGCAGCGCCTCGGGAACCGGGACAGGGAAGACCCAGTACTTC CASSASGTGTGKTQYF
- TRBJ1-2 TRBV10-3 - TGTGCCATCTCCCCCCATGACAGGCACCCCTATGGCTACACCTTC CAISPHDRHPYGYTF
- TRBJ2-3 TRBV5-4 TRBD2 TGTGCCAGCAGCCCCACTAGCGGCCCGTCAGATACGCAGTATTTT CASSPTSGPSDTQYF
- TRBJ1-2 TRBV2 - TGTGCCAGCAGACCGCAGCGGGGAGGCGGTGGCTACACCTTC CASRPQRGGGGYTF
- TRBJ1-1 TRBV7-8 - TGTGCCAGCAGCCGCAGTTGGTTCAAAAACACTGAAGCTTTCTTT CASSRSWFKNTEAFF
once TRBJ2-2 TRBV11-2 TRBD1 TGTGCCAGCAGCTTGATCGGACAGGGGGCGCTTAGCGGGGAGCTGTTTTTT CASSLIGQGALSGELFF
- TRBJ1-4 TRBV4-3 - TGCGCCAGCAGCCAAGGGGGGGGCACTCAGAATGAAAAACTGTTTTTT CASSQGGGTQNEKLFF
- TRBJ1-1 TRBV19 - TGTGCCAGTAGCGCGCCGGACACTGAAGCTTTCTTT CASSAPDTEAFF
- TRBJ2-7 TRBV10-3 - TGTGCCATCAGTGCTAGATCCTACGAGCAGTACTTC CAISARSYEQYF
- TRBJ2-2 TRBV13 TRBD1 TGTGCCAGCAGCTTTTTAGGGGGCAACACCGGGGAGCTGTTTTTT CASSFLGGNTGELFF
- TRBJ2-1 TRBV7-2 - TGTGCCAGCAGCTCAGAAACGGGACTTATCCATGAGCAGTTCTTC CASSSETGLIHEQFF
- TRBJ1-1 TRBV12-3/TRBV12-4 - TGTGCCAGCAGTCCGGGAACTGAAGCTTTCTTT CASSPGTEAFF
- TRBJ2-3 TRBV13 TRBD2 TGTGCCACCAACGGGAGGGCCTTGACAGATACGCAGTATTTT CATNGRALTDTQYF
- TRBJ2-7 TRBV18 TRBD1 TGTGCCAGCTCACAGGACAGGGGGCGCGACGAGCAGTACTTC CASSQDRGRDEQYF